This entry describes one TCR beta chain. Its antigen specificity is not known. The input lacks base qualities; no much larger clone sits a single base away. This record belongs to a study of blood T cell repertoires in COVID-19 (dated by TCRdb to 2020 to 2021). For the study in its entirety: The collaborator samples originated in the United States, Italy and Spain and spanned the acute and convalescent phases of COVID-19. The prospective study material was composed of cDNA or gDNA derived from T cells, B-cell-depleted T cells, or PBMCs. Subjects who had been exposed to COVID-19, were actively infected with it, or had recovered from it provided the deeply sampled blood TCRbeta repertoires that made up the dataset. The repertoires were released in a freely available public database meant as a resource for research on the immune response to SARS-CoV-2. The samples were drawn from the first 160 participants of the ongoing ImmuneRACE study and from 1,254 subjects provided by 6 global collaborators. The sample metadata nearly always contained a de-identified subject ID, COVID-19 status, age in years and sex. Where available, HLA class I and class II types were taken from metadata supplied by the sample provider and were not determined by assay-based typing.

TCRbeta CDR3 regions were amplified from genomic DNA using the immunoSEQ Assay, a bias-controlled multiplex PCR. The published analysis was carried out like this. Nucleated cell counts per sample were estimated from amplification of reference gene primers within the assay. Sequence reads were collapsed and filtered to measure the absolute abundance of every unique TCRbeta CDR3 rearrangement. Productive Simpson clonality was computed per sample as the square root of Simpson's diversity index over productive rearrangements. TCRdb obtained this table from immuneACCESS and retained in-frame rearrangements with V and J assigned. These tables miss some clones; where compared with another copy, unresolved V genes account for less than half of the shortfall, and the remainder is unexplained. Clone size and the V and J calls come from that table; the DNA yielded D and trimming. The sample table shows fewer than 90,000 clones, and roughly 86% are seen once. The ten largest make up over 35% of the sample.

Study-wide conclusions, independent of this receptor: Clinical and demographic metadata were provided uncurated, with the amount varying by source and participant.

Trimmed from V: 8 bases; trimmed from J: 5 bases; junction bases lacking a gene match: 2. CDR3 length: 11 amino acids, cysteine to phenylalanine. Only the CDR3 portion is preserved as DNA: 33 bases, with reading frame beginning at the first base. The germline V gene (reference sequence) gives CDR1 as MNHEY and CDR2 as SMNVEV. The collaborating institutions used their own protocols to collect whole blood in K2EDTA tubes. Collaborator samples were shipped for TCRbeta analysis as frozen whole blood, isolated PBMCs, or DNA extracted from either sample type. The sequenced sample was peripheral blood. This receptor was obtained from a man aged 65-85 years with acute or convalescent COVID-19. The sequence is built from TRBV27 and TRBJ2-5; TRBD2 agrees with 7 junctional bases. The CDR3 here reads CASGGDETQYF. Read as DNA, the sequence is TGTGCCAGCGGGGGGGACGAGACCCAGTACTTC.